This TCR beta chain was captured by sequencing in a study of vaccination and CD4 T cells after COVID-19. Study in general: Post-COVID draws came a median around 100 days after diagnosis (range 35 to 161).

Scientists ran DNA taken from cultured CD4+ T cells through the Oncomine TCR Beta short-read assay for sequencing. The genomic DNA was obtained from cultured CD4+ T cells by extraction with the QIAamp micro DNA kit. Each CDR3 protein is one row after TCRdb ran MiXCR on the PCR reads. The data contain about 10,000 distinct CDR3 sequences, just over 60% of them seen just once; the ten biggest clones take up 15% to 20%. Indicated treatment: approximately 10-day PBMC culture with coronavirus spike peptide pools or control peptides (ViraFEST assay). This CDR3 has 13 amino acids. Trimming took off 3 bases at V and 6 bases at J, with 11 bases between the two ends. A remark on this clonotype: Its antigen is unknown.

The sequence derives from a human donor who had recovered from COVID-19. This rearrangement joins TRBV12-3 or TRBV12-4 to TRBJ1-1; D is uncertain. Sequenced sample: CD4+ T cells from blood, cultured in vitro. The CDR3 bases are TGTGCCAGCAGTTTGAAGGGTCGCTCTGAAGCTTTCTTT. Protein sequence: CASSLKGRSEAFF.